This T cell receptor beta chain is from a study of blood T cells in healthy people across ages. The second PCR ran roughly 6 to 11 cycles with a sample-barcoded 5' primer and J-beta primers. Each cDNA molecule was tagged by a template-switch adaptor with 12 random nucleotides. MiXCR was run by TCRdb on the 5' RACE reads, yielding one entry per CDR3 protein. Of some 1.5 million distinct CDR3 sequences in the sample, 35% to 45% were seen once. Overall study findings and caveats: Roughly linearly, TCR beta diversity per million T cells fell as age increased.

V was cut by 7 bases and J by 2 bases, with 12 bases left in between. CDR3 size: 15 residues. CDR1 and CDR2 from the germline V gene are MNHNY and SVGAGI (reference sequence). Turning to this clonotype: Its specificity is not known.

The chain recombines TRBV6-6 with TRBJ2-6, with D possibly TRBD1 on 6 matching bases. Sequencing was performed on blood. The sequence was obtained from a woman between 18 and 29 years old in good health. The CDR3: CASKTHRAGANVLTF. The CDR3 DNA reads TGTGCCAGCAAAACGCACAGGGCTGGGGCCAACGTCCTGACTTTC.